These T cell receptor beta chains were read from a single sample in a study of OX40 agonist ivuxolimab in advanced cancers. Only in-frame clones appear in the TCRdb table, and some are missing; sequencing was by immunoSEQ multiplex PCR. Among 15,000 to 20,000 clones listed, about 86% were seen once. The sequencing used CD4+ or CD8+ T cells sorted from blood, collected in a trial of the OX40 agonist ivuxolimab. These receptors were taken from an adult with an advanced solid tumor such as melanoma, head and neck, liver or kidney cancer. The CDR3 runs from the conserved cysteine through the conserved F or W. D genes are given only for firm matches. Rows give clone size only sometimes, using once, few, many, or a class for an expanded clone.

v_call	j_call	d_call	clone_size	cdr3_nt	cdr3_aa
TRBV7-3	TRBJ2-1	TRBD2	once	TGTGCCAGCAGCTCCACGGGACTAGCGCCATACAATGAGCAGTTCTTC	CASSSTGLAPYNEQFF
TRBV28	TRBJ2-4	-	-	TGTGTCACACACCTAAGGGAACGGAGCAAAAACATTCAGTACTTC	CVTHLRERSKNIQYF
TRBV7-2	TRBJ2-7	TRBD1	-	TGTGCCAGCAGCTCAAGACAGGGGGCTTCCTACGAGCAGTACTTC	CASSSRQGASYEQYF
TRBV7-9	TRBJ2-2	-	-	TGTGCCAGCGAGGCAGGGGCCGGCACCGGGGAGCTGTTTTTT	CASEAGAGTGELFF
TRBV30	TRBJ1-3	-	-	TGTGCCTGGAGTCCGAGGTGGAACACCATATATTTT	CAWSPRWNTIYF
TRBV9	TRBJ2-3	-	few	TGTGCCAGCAGCGTAGATTGGGTCAACACAGATACGCAGTATTTT	CASSVDWVNTDTQYF
TRBV9	TRBJ2-3	-	-	TGTGCCAGCAGCGTAGCGCCGGGAATCTTCACAGATACGCAGTATTTT	CASSVAPGIFTDTQYF
TRBV5-8	TRBJ2-1	TRBD2	-	TGTGCCAGCATACTGGGACTAGGCGAGCAGTTCTTC	CASILGLGEQFF
TRBV29-1	TRBJ2-1	-	few	TGCAGCGCTGCTAATGTGGGAGGTGAGCAGTTCTTC	CSAANVGGEQFF
TRBV4-1	TRBJ2-3	TRBD2	-	TGCGCCAGCAGCCTTAGACTAGCGGGAGTTCTCACAGATACGCAGTATTTT	CASSLRLAGVLTDTQYF
TRBV10-1	TRBJ2-3	TRBD2	-	TGCGCCAGCAGTGGAGCGGGAGTCCCAGATACGCAGTATTTT	CASSGAGVPDTQYF
TRBV7-3	TRBJ2-1	TRBD2	-	TGTGCCAGCAGCTTAACCTTGGCCTCGGGACTAGGAGGCAATGAGCAGTTCTTC	CASSLTLASGLGGNEQFF
TRBV19	TRBJ2-6	-	-	TGTGCCAGTCACCCCAGGGCAGGCGCTACCTCTGGGGCCAACGTCCTGACTTTC	CASHPRAGATSGANVLTF
TRBV10-3	TRBJ1-2	TRBD1	-	TGTGCCATTACAGGGGACTTGAACTATGGCTACACCTTC	CAITGDLNYGYTF
TRBV5-1	TRBJ2-5	-	-	TGCGCCAGCAGCTTTCCGAGCGGTCCAGGAGAGACCCAGTACTTC	CASSFPSGPGETQYF
TRBV4-1	TRBJ2-1	-	-	TGCGCCAGCAGCCCGGGCGGGATAAGGCTTAACAATGAGCAGTTCTTC	CASSPGGIRLNNEQFF